These T cell receptor beta chains were read from a single sample in a study of T cells after yellow fever vaccination. TCRdb reanalysed the 5' RACE reads using MiXCR and keeps one entry per CDR3 protein. Counted here are 200,000 or so distinct CDR3 sequences, over 6.5% occurring once; the ten biggest clones make up about 1%. The sample consisted of CD4+ T cells sorted from PBMCs, taken on the day of the yellow fever booster vaccination. These receptors all come from a man aged 25-40 years who received the YFV17D yellow fever vaccine. The CDR3 runs from the conserved cysteine through the conserved F or W. D genes are given only for firm matches. Some rows mark clone size as missing; the rest say once, few, many or name a class of expanded clone.

D	V	size	J	DNA	CDR3
TRBD2	TRBV5-1	few	TRBJ2-5	TGCGCCAGCAGGCCATGGGCTAGCGGGAGTCTGGAGACCCAGTACTTC	CASRPWASGSLETQYF
.	TRBV28	many	TRBJ2-2	TGTGCCAGCAGGGGTGGGGGCGCCCACACCGGGGAGCTGTTTTTT	CASRGGGAHTGELFF
.	TRBV5-1	few	TRBJ2-1	TGCGCCAGCAGCTTGTTGGGCTCCTACAATGAGCAGTTCTTC	CASSLLGSYNEQFF
.	TRBV18	.	TRBJ2-1	TGTGCCAGCTCAGCGGCTTTGAATGAGCAGTTCTTC	CASSAALNEQFF
TRBD1	TRBV20-1	.	TRBJ1-6	TGCAGTGCTAGAGATTCAAGTAACAGGGGACAGGGGTCACCCCTCCACTTT	CSARDSSNRGQGSPLHF
.	TRBV19	.	TRBJ2-2	TGTGCCAGTAGGACAAGGGGAACCGCTTACACCGGGGAGCTGTTTTTT	CASRTRGTAYTGELFF
TRBD1	TRBV20-1	few	TRBJ2-7	TGCAGTGCTCAGGGGGTGGATGCCTACGAGCAGTACTTC	CSAQGVDAYEQYF
TRBD2	TRBV6-5	many	TRBJ2-3	TGTGCCAGCAGTTACTCCTCTAGCGGGCCTAGCACAGATACGCAGTATTTT	CASSYSSSGPSTDTQYF
TRBD1	TRBV10-3	many	TRBJ1-2	TGTGCCATCAGTGAAGGGAACAGGGGCTATGGCTACACCTTC	CAISEGNRGYGYTF
.	TRBV28	many	TRBJ2-1	TGTGCCAGCAGTGACCCTAGCGGGCCTACAGGGGATGAGCAGTTCTTC	CASSDPSGPTGDEQFF
.	TRBV5-1	few	TRBJ2-3	TGCGCCAGCAGCACACGACAGGGCACAGATACGCAGTATTTT	CASSTRQGTDTQYF
TRBD1	TRBV7-8	.	TRBJ2-7	TGTGCCAGCAGCCCCAGGGGGACAGGGGGCCTGTACTTC	CASSPRGTGGLYF
TRBD2	TRBV5-1	many	TRBJ2-4	TGCGCCAGCAGCTTGGTAGGGAGGGGAAACATTCAGTACTTC	CASSLVGRGNIQYF
.	TRBV6-1	few	TRBJ2-5	TGTGCCAGCAGTACCCAGGGGCGGGGGACCCAGTACTTC	CASSTQGRGTQYF
.	TRBV5-1	few	TRBJ2-2	TGCGCCAGCAGCCTCGGACAGCACACCGGGGAGCTGTTTTTT	CASSLGQHTGELFF
.	TRBV7-6	few	TRBJ2-1	TGTGCCAGCAGCTTAGAGGTCGCGATGGCGGTGGAGGCCTACAATGAGCAGTTCTTC	CASSLEVAMAVEAYNEQFF
.	TRBV4-3	many	TRBJ2-1	TGCGCCAGCAGCCAACCACCCCTGTCTGGGTTTCACAATGAGCAGTTCTTC	CASSQPPLSGFHNEQFF
.	TRBV6-1	many	TRBJ2-7	TGTGCCAGCAGTCCCGGGACCTTTGGCGGGCAGTACTTC	CASSPGTFGGQYF
.	TRBV5-5	.	TRBJ1-6	TGTGCCAGCAGCTCTATAGTTGGCTATAATTCACCCCTCCACTTT	CASSSIVGYNSPLHF
.	TRBV7-6	.	TRBJ2-7	TGTGCCAGCAGCCCAGGGGGAGGTACGCAGGGGGAACAGTACTTC	CASSPGGGTQGEQYF
.	TRBV12-3/TRBV12-4	.	TRBJ2-5	TGTGCCAGCGAACAAACGCTCCCCGGACAGTCGACCCAGTACTTC	CASEQTLPGQSTQYF
TRBD1	TRBV20-1	.	TRBJ1-1	TGCAGTGCTAGATTGGGCACCGGGACAGGGGCGCCTGAAGCTTTCTTT	CSARLGTGTGAPEAFF
.	TRBV10-3	many	TRBJ2-3	TGTGCCATCAGGCTTAGCGGAGCGACAGATACGCAGTATTTT	CAIRLSGATDTQYF
.	TRBV20-1	.	TRBJ1-4	TGCAGTGCTAGAGATGGAGGGACTAATGAAAAACTGTTTTTT	CSARDGGTNEKLFF